These T cell receptor beta chains were read from a single sample in a study of human T cells and chemical hapten exposure. TCRdb re-derived calls from the RACE reads in MiXCR, one entry per CDR3 protein. The sample carries 95,000 or so distinct CDR3 sequences, about 10% recorded once. The starting material was whole blood, obtained in connection with sensitization to the hapten diphenylcyclopropenone (DPC). These receptors were obtained from a woman between 40 and 55 years old with alopecia areata. Some clones in this sample may be carry-over from other donors' samples. CDR3s include the opening cysteine and the closing phenylalanine or tryptophan. D genes are given only for firm matches. The size of a clone is reported for some rows only, either as once, few or many, or as a class for expanded clones.

TRBJ1-2 many TRBV20-1 TRBD1 CSARDTGTGGMYGYTF TGCAGTGCTAGAGATACTGGGACAGGGGGCATGTATGGCTACACCTTC
TRBJ1-5 many TRBV12-3/TRBV12-4 . CASSFAGGNQPQHF TGTGCCAGCAGCTTTGCAGGGGGCAATCAGCCCCAGCATTTT
TRBJ1-2 . TRBV21-1 . CASSNLRGTAPTCGYTF TGTGCCAGCAGCAACCTCAGGGGAACAGCGCCGACGTGTGGCTACACCTTC
TRBJ1-2 many TRBV28 TRBD1 CASRPGGSLSFYTF TGTGCCAGCAGACCAGGGGGCAGTCTCTCTTTCTACACCTTC
TRBJ1-3 . TRBV10-3 . CAISDGQYSGNTIYF TGTGCCATCAGTGATGGGCAATACTCTGGAAACACCATATATTTT
TRBJ2-6 many TRBV7-2 . CASSLQPGANVLTF TGTGCCAGCAGCTTACAACCGGGGGCCAACGTCCTGACTTTC
TRBJ2-1 . TRBV20-1 TRBD2 CSALRLQGAGGLNSAYNEQFF TGCAGTGCTTTAAGACTACAGGGAGCGGGAGGACTTAATTCGGCCTACAATGAGCAGTTCTTC
TRBJ1-1 few TRBV12-3/TRBV12-4 TRBD1 CASNQPGQIEAFF TGTGCCAGCAATCAACCGGGACAGATTGAAGCTTTCTTT
TRBJ2-4 many TRBV30 TRBD2 CAWSVGLAGGFAKNIQYF TGTGCCTGGAGTGTAGGCCTAGCGGGAGGTTTTGCCAAAAACATTCAGTACTTC
TRBJ1-4 . TRBV7-9 . CASSFRLRTDDHEKLFF TGTGCCAGCAGCTTTCGTCTCCGGACAGACGATCATGAAAAACTGTTTTTT
TRBJ2-7 many TRBV7-2 TRBD2 CASRKLAGGGEQYF TGTGCCAGCAGGAAACTAGCGGGGGGAGGGGAGCAGTACTTC
TRBJ2-6 many TRBV7-6 . CASRSGSGANVLTF TGTGCCAGCAGGTCAGGGTCTGGGGCCAACGTCCTGACTTTC
TRBJ2-3 . TRBV7-9 TRBD2 CARGGFTDTQYF TGTGCCCGGGGGGGCTTCACAGATACGCAGTATTTT
TRBJ2-2 . TRBV6-2/TRBV6-3 . CASVNTGELFF TGTGCCAGCGTGAACACCGGGGAGCTGTTTTTT
TRBJ2-1 few TRBV7-2 . CASSFLFGGWSYNEQFF TGTGCCAGCAGCTTTTTATTTGGCGGGTGGAGCTACAATGAGCAGTTCTTC
TRBJ2-2 many TRBV6-2/TRBV6-3 TRBD2 CASSLLAGGTGELFF TGTGCCAGCAGCCTCCTAGCGGGGGGCACCGGGGAGCTGTTTTTT
TRBJ1-4 . TRBV14 TRBD1 CASSQGGQSNEKLFF TGTGCCAGCAGCCAAGGGGGACAGTCTAATGAAAAACTGTTTTTT
TRBJ2-2 few TRBV27 . CASSLGLQGGLFF TGTGCCAGCAGTTTAGGCCTTCAGGGGGGGCTGTTTTTT
TRBJ2-7 many TRBV6-1 TRBD1 CASSPGDRGYEQYF TGTGCCAGCAGCCCGGGGGACAGGGGGTATGAGCAGTACTTC
TRBJ2-5 . TRBV7-2 . CASSLALGGETQYF TGTGCCAGCAGCTTAGCTTTGGGGGGAGAGACCCAGTACTTC
TRBJ2-1 few TRBV30 TRBD2 CAWSNPSGVYNEQFF TGTGCCTGGAGTAATCCTAGCGGGGTCTACAATGAGCAGTTCTTC
TRBJ2-5 many TRBV7-6 . CASSPLKLLETQYF TGTGCCAGCAGCCCGCTAAAACTTCTAGAGACCCAGTACTTC
TRBJ2-5 . TRBV29-1 . CSLTEGMETQYF TGCAGCCTCACAGAGGGGATGGAGACCCAGTACTTC
TRBJ1-6 many TRBV3-1 . CASSQRQDRSPLHF TGTGCCAGCAGCCAACGACAGGATCGCTCACCCCTCCACTTT
TRBJ2-7 many TRBV9 TRBD1 CASSAGTDYEQYF TGTGCCAGCAGCGCTGGGACAGACTACGAGCAGTACTTC
TRBJ2-1 many TRBV5-4 TRBD2 CASSSGLAGGLLYNEQFF TGTGCCAGCAGCTCCGGACTAGCGGGAGGGCTACTCTACAATGAGCAGTTCTTC
TRBJ2-1 many TRBV11-2 TRBD2 CASSSGLRDEQFF TGTGCCAGCAGCTCGGGACTACGTGATGAGCAGTTCTTC
TRBJ2-5 . TRBV11-2 TRBD2 CASSQSLAGGYQETQYF TGTGCCAGCAGCCAAAGCCTAGCGGGGGGATACCAAGAGACCCAGTACTTC
TRBJ2-3 . TRBV4-3 TRBD2 CASSQSGGGTGGTDTQYF TGCGCCAGCAGCCAATCTGGCGGGGGGACGGGTGGTACAGATACGCAGTATTTT
TRBJ1-4 . TRBV12-3/TRBV12-4 . CASSFGARGEKLFF TGTGCCAGCAGTTTCGGGGCGAGGGGCGAAAAACTGTTTTTT
TRBJ1-5 . TRBV6-5 . CASRKDRSNQPQHF TGTGCCAGCAGAAAGGACAGAAGCAATCAGCCCCAGCATTTT
TRBJ2-1 few TRBV7-2 TRBD2 CASSPRASGRAREQFF TGTGCCAGCAGCCCGCGAGCTAGCGGGAGGGCCCGGGAGCAGTTCTTC
TRBJ2-6 . TRBV4-3 . CASSQGGRISGANVLTF TGCGCCAGCAGCCAAGGCGGACGGATCTCTGGGGCCAACGTCCTGACTTTC
TRBJ2-3 . TRBV11-1 . CASSLSPGTWRDTQYF TGTGCCAGCAGCTTATCCCCGGGGACGTGGCGCGATACGCAGTATTTT
TRBJ2-2 . TRBV10-2 TRBD1 CASKPTGGTGELFF TGCGCCAGCAAGCCGACAGGGGGAACCGGGGAGCTGTTTTTT
TRBJ2-3 . TRBV9 TRBD1 CASSVGQGYDTQYF TGTGCCAGCAGCGTAGGACAGGGGTACGATACGCAGTATTTT
TRBJ1-3 . TRBV30 TRBD1 CAWSLWTGEGNTIYF TGTGCCTGGAGTCTATGGACAGGGGAAGGAAACACCATATATTTT
TRBJ1-3 few TRBV7-3 . CASSLTPGGVGNTIYF TGTGCCAGCAGCTTAACGCCCGGGGGTGTTGGAAACACCATATATTTT
TRBJ2-7 few TRBV29-1 . CSVGHNYEQYF TGCAGCGTTGGTCATAACTACGAGCAGTACTTC
TRBJ2-3 . TRBV19 . CASSIGLITSTDTQYF TGTGCCAGTAGTATAGGTTTAATAACTAGCACAGATACGCAGTATTTT
TRBJ1-1 many TRBV4-3 . CASSHRGGQAEAFF TGCGCCAGCAGCCACCGCGGGGGGCAGGCTGAAGCTTTCTTT
TRBJ1-5 few TRBV3-2 . CASSQDRRGSSNQPQHF TGTGCCAGCAGCCAAGATCGGAGGGGTAGCAGCAATCAGCCCCAGCATTTT
TRBJ2-3 . TRBV9 TRBD2 CASSHSGTSYTDTQYF TGTGCCAGCAGTCACTCCGGGACTAGCTATACAGATACGCAGTATTTT
TRBJ1-2 . TRBV4-3 . CASSQDRRYGYTF TGCGCCAGCAGCCAAGATAGACGCTATGGCTACACCTTC
TRBJ2-7 . TRBV25-1 TRBD2 CATNGGIYYEQYF TGTGCCACCAACGGGGGGATTTACTACGAGCAGTACTTC
TRBJ1-2 many TRBV11-3 . CASSSKVGQTDYGYTF TGTGCCAGCAGCTCCAAGGTCGGACAGACCGACTATGGTTACACCTTC
TRBJ1-5 . TRBV6-1 . CASSGTGATTLGQHF TGTGCCAGCAGTGGGACTGGGGCGACAACTCTTGGGCAGCATTTT
TRBJ2-7 . TRBV2 TRBD1 CASSDEGASYEQYF TGTGCCAGCAGTGATGAGGGGGCCTCCTACGAGCAGTACTTC
TRBJ2-1 few TRBV20-1 TRBD2 CSASRASGMNEQFF TGCAGTGCCAGCCGGGCTAGCGGGATGAATGAGCAGTTCTTC
TRBJ1-6 . TRBV7-3 . CASRAGWNSPLHF TGTGCCAGCAGAGCGGGTTGGAATTCACCCCTCCACTTT
TRBJ1-1 . TRBV28 . CASSLDQRDTEAFF TGTGCCAGCAGCTTAGATCAGCGAGACACTGAAGCTTTCTTT
TRBJ2-5 many TRBV10-2 . CASSEGTSRETQYF TGCGCCAGCAGTGAGGGCACTAGCAGGGAGACCCAGTACTTC
TRBJ1-5 many TRBV20-1 . CSAVQGADQPQHF TGCAGTGCCGTCCAGGGTGCAGATCAGCCCCAGCATTTT
TRBJ2-2 . TRBV4-2 TRBD2 CASSQPLAGGDTGELFF TGTGCCAGCAGCCAACCCCTAGCGGGAGGTGACACCGGGGAGCTGTTTTTT
TRBJ1-1 many TRBV7-8 . CASSLGSANTEAFF TGTGCCAGCAGCTTAGGTTCGGCTAACACTGAAGCTTTCTTT
TRBJ2-1 many TRBV7-9 TRBD2 CASSFPGGGAVNEQFF TGTGCCAGCAGCTTTCCCGGCGGGGGGGCCGTCAATGAGCAGTTCTTC
TRBJ2-7 many TRBV12-3/TRBV12-4 . CASTRVDGGYEQYF TGTGCCAGCACCCGAGTAGACGGGGGCTACGAGCAGTACTTC
TRBJ1-2 few TRBV11-2 . CASSPPPPNYGYTF TGTGCCAGCAGCCCGCCCCCTCCAAACTATGGCTACACCTTC